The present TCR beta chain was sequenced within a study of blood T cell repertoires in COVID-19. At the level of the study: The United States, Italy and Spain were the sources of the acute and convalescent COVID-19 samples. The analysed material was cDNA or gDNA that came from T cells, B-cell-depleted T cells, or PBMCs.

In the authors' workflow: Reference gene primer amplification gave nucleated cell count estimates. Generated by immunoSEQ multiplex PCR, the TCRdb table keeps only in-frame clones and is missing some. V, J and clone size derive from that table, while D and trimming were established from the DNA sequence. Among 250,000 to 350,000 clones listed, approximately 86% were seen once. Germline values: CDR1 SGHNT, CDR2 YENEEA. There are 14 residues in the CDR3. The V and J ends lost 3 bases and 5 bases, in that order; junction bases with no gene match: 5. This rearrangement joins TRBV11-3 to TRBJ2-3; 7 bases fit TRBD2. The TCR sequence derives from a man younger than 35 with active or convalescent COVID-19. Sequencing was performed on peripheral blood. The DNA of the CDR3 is TGTGCCAGCAGCTTGGCCGGGGAGGGAGATACGCAGTATTTT. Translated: CASSLAGEGDTQYF. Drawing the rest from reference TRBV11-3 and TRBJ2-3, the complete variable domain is EAGVVQSPRYKIIEKKQPVAFWCNPISGHNTLYWYLQNLGQGPELLIRYENEEAVDDSQLPKDRFSAERLKGVDSTLKIQPAELGDSAVYLCASSLAGEGDTQYFGPGTRLTVL.